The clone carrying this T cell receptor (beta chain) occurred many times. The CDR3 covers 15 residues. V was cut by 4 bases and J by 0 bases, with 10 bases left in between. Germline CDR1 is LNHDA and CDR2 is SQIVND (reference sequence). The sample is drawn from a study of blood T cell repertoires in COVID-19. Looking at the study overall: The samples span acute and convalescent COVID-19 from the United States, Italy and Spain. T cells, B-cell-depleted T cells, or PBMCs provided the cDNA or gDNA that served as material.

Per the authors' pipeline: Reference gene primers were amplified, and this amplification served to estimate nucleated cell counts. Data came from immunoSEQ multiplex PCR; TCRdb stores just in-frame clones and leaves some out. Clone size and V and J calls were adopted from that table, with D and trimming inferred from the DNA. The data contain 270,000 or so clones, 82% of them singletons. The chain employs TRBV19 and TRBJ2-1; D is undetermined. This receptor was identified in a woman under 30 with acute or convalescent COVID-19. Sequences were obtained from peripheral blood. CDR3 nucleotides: TGTGCCAGTAGTAGAATCCGGAGCTCCTACAATGAGCAGTTCTTC. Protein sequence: CASSRIRSSYNEQFF.